Shown below are 19 T cell receptor beta chains from a single sample sequenced in a study of cytomegalovirus exposure and HLA in healthy donors. PCR primers comprised 60 Vbeta and 13 Jbeta primers. Using immunoSEQ multiplex PCR, the repertoire was profiled, and TCRdb retains in-frame clones only, with some absent. The sample contains about 200,000 clones, 70% of which appear only once. The specimen sequenced was PBMCs. These receptors were collected from a middle-aged man in good health and CMV-seropositive.

The chain links TRBV7-2 to TRBJ2-7, with D possibly TRBD2 on 7 matching bases. The CDR3 consists of 16 residues. The germline V gene has CDR1 SGHTA and CDR2 FQGNSA. Deletions cut 1 base from V and 1 base from J, with 14 bases between. CDR3 protein: CASSLVAGASSYEQYF. In DNA, the CDR3 is TGTGCCAGCAGCTTAGTTGCGGGGGCCTCTTCCTACGAGCAGTACTTC.

This chain links TRBV7-9 with TRBJ2-5, with 8 bases aligning to TRBD1. CDR3 length: 14 amino acids. Germline V lookup: CDR1 SEHNR, CDR2 FQNEAQ (reference sequence). V trimming: 5 bases; J trimming: 2 bases; junction bases outside the gene matches: 4. The CDR3 loop reads CASSLGQGQETQYF. The CDR3 DNA follows: TGTGCCAGCAGCCTCGGACAGGGACAAGAGACCCAGTACTTC.

V usage is TRBV11-2 and J usage is TRBJ1-1; D uncertain. Per the germline V gene, CDR1 is SGHAT and CDR2 is FQNNGV. The length of the CDR3 is 13 residues. Trimming took off 3 bases at V and 0 bases at J, with 5 bases between the two ends. DNA for the CDR3: TGTGCCAGCAGCTTCTCAGTGAACACTGAAGCTTTCTTT. This encodes CASSFSVNTEAFF.

V usage is TRBV6-1 and J usage is TRBJ2-1; 8 nucleotides line up with TRBD2. Germline V gene data show CDR1 as MNHNS and CDR2 as SASEGT. V shed 3 bases, J shed 4 bases, and the junction held 11 bases outside the gene matches. The CDR3 contains 17 residues. CDR3 loop: CASSDRRGRGEYNEQFF. In nucleotides, the CDR3 is TGTGCCAGCAGTGACCGCCGGGGGCGGGGGGAATACAATGAGCAGTTCTTC.

The chain is built from TRBV7-9 and TRBJ1-6; D not certain. Germline V gene data show CDR1 as SEHNR and CDR2 as FQNEAQ (reference sequence). The CDR3 is made up of 12 amino acids. V shed 5 bases and J shed 6 bases, with 5 bases lying between them. The CDR3 nucleotides read TGTGCCAGCAGCCACGGTAATTCACCCCTCCACTTT. Its translation is CASSHGNSPLHF.

This sequence joins TRBV6-1 and TRBJ2-7, with D possibly being TRBD1 (5 bases). From germline, CDR1 is MNHNS and CDR2 SASEGT. CDR3 length: 14 residues. V was cut by 1 base and J by 1 base, with 8 bases left in between. The CDR3 region is CASSEGRGSYEQYF. CDR3 nucleotide sequence: TGTGCCAGCAGTGAAGGAAGGGGTTCCTACGAGCAGTACTTC.

The chain uses TRBV15 and TRBJ2-2, with D possibly TRBD1 on 6 matching bases. The V gene lost 7 bases and the J gene lost 0 bases, with 9 bases spanning the gap. Looked up from germline, CDR1 is LNHNV and CDR2 is YYDKDF (reference sequence). The CDR3 extends over 14 amino acids. The CDR3 is CATTDRPNTGELFF. The DNA of the CDR3 is TGTGCCACCACAGACAGGCCGAACACCGGGGAGCTGTTTTTT.

The chain combines TRBV4-2 with TRBJ1-2, with D possibly TRBD1 on 5 matching bases. The germline V and J ends were trimmed by 0 bases and 8 bases, with 13 bases remaining between them. Germline assignment: CDR1 LGHNA and CDR2 YNFKEQ. The CDR3 contains 14 residues. The CDR3: CASSQDGGSGGYTF. The CDR3 DNA follows: TGTGCCAGCAGCCAAGATGGGGGTAGCGGCGGCTACACCTTC.

V usage is TRBV4-3 and J usage is TRBJ2-3, with D tentatively TRBD1 (5 bases). The CDR3 has 15 amino acids. CDR1 and CDR2 from the germline V gene are LGHNA and YSLEER. V gave up 0 bases and J gave up 3 bases, with 10 bases separating them. DNA for the CDR3: TGCGCCAGCAGCCAAGATGTGCAGGGAACAGATACGCAGTATTTT. Amino acid sequence: CASSQDVQGTDTQYF.

The V gene is TRBV27, the J gene TRBJ2-5, with D perhaps matching TRBD2 (6 bases). The germline CDR1 and CDR2 sequences are MNHEY and SMNVEV (reference sequence). This CDR3 is 16 amino acids long. The V end was cut by 6 bases, the J end by 5 bases, with 22 bases between. CDR3 protein: CASSPRGGAGGETQYF. DNA for the CDR3: TGTGCCAGCAGCCCGCGTGGTGGGGCCGGAGGGGAGACCCAGTACTTC.

This chain links TRBV4-1 with TRBJ2-5; 11 bases are shared with TRBD1. This CDR3 region has 16 residues. The V and J ends lost 5 bases and 4 bases, in that order; junction bases with no gene match: 9. Germline assignment: CDR1 MGHRA and CDR2 YSYEKL. DNA of the CDR3: TGCGCCAGCAGCTCCTACCTGGGACAGGGGGTAGAGACCCAGTACTTC. This sequence encodes CASSSYLGQGVETQYF.

The genes are TRBV7-7 and TRBJ2-7, with 7 bases aligning to TRBD1. This CDR3 has 14 residues. The J segment lost 1 base and the V segment lost 5 bases, leaving 5 bases of the junction unmatched. CDR1 is SSHAT, CDR2 FNYEAQ, per germline (reference sequence). The CDR3 reads CASSPETGSYEQYF. DNA of the CDR3: TGTGCCAGCAGCCCTGAGACAGGGTCCTACGAGCAGTACTTC.

The chain joins TRBV7-9 to TRBJ2-3, with TRBD1 matching over 7 bases. Germline V gives CDR1 SEHNR, CDR2 FQNEAQ (reference sequence). V trimming: 5 bases; J trimming: 4 bases; junction bases outside the gene matches: 9. The CDR3 runs to 15 residues. The chain's CDR3 is CASSGVGGRPDTQYF. CDR3 sequence (DNA): TGTGCCAGCAGCGGCGTAGGGGGCAGACCAGATACGCAGTATTTT.

The table lists this clone with a few counts. The chain joins TRBV28 to TRBJ2-1; D not certain. Between the trimmed V and J ends, which lost 2 bases and 7 bases, there was a span of 9 bases. The CDR3 covers 13 residues. Per the germline V gene, CDR1 is MDHEN and CDR2 is SYDVKM. The CDR3 reads CASSLLGTNEQFF. The CDR3 DNA reads TGTGCCAGCAGTTTACTGGGCACGAATGAGCAGTTCTTC. Based on the CDR3 plus reference TRBV28 and TRBJ2-1, the full variable domain is DVKVTQSSRYLVKRTGEKVFLECVQDMDHENMFWYRQDPGLGLRLIYFSYDVKMKEKGDIPEGYSVSREKKERFSLILESASTNQTSMYLCASSLLGTNEQFFGPGTRLTVL.

The chain recombines TRBV2 with TRBJ2-3; no reliable D call. The CDR3 has 13 residues. V was clipped by 7 bases and J by 3 bases, with 11 bases between them. CDR1 is SNHLY and CDR2 is FYNNEI in the germline V gene. CDR3 amino acids: CASIPRPTDTQYF. Here the CDR3 DNA reads TGTGCCAGCATTCCCAGGCCTACAGATACGCAGTATTTT.

In this sample, this clone turned up once. This chain uses TRBV7-9 with TRBJ2-3; a possible D gene is TRBD2 (5 bases). CDR1 SEHNR and CDR2 FQNEAQ come from the germline V gene (reference sequence). The CDR3 sequence is 13 residues long. Trimming took 5 bases from V and 5 from J, leaving 11 bases between them. The CDR3 bases are TGTGCCAGCAGCCCCCCGGCGGGAGATACGCAGTATTTT. Protein: CASSPPAGDTQYF.

The J gene is TRBJ1-1, the V gene TRBV5-1; no definite D call. Germline V gives CDR1 SGHRS, CDR2 YFSETQ. This CDR3 spans 13 amino acids. The V gene lost 1 base and the J gene lost 1 base, with 5 bases spanning the gap. The DNA of the CDR3 is TGCGCCAGCAGCTTGCACGGGAACACTGAAGCTTTCTTT. Translated, it gives CASSLHGNTEAFF.

The gene calls are TRBV7-9 and TRBJ2-5, with 10 positions matching TRBD2. This CDR3 is 13 amino acids long. The germline gives CDR1 SEHNR, CDR2 FQNEAQ (reference sequence). The ends lost 10 bases at V and 9 bases at J; junction bases unmatched: 11. The CDR3 is CATVAGGPGAQYF. The DNA of the CDR3 is TGTGCCACCGTAGCGGGGGGCCCAGGGGCCCAGTACTTC.

The rearrangement uses TRBV7-8 and TRBJ1-2, with 7 bases that match TRBD1. This CDR3 is 15 amino acids long. Per germline, CDR1 SGHVS and CDR2 FQNEAQ. After removal of 1 base from V and 3 bases from J, the junction contained 5 bases not matched to a gene. CDR3 region: CASSLGGQRDYGYTF. The CDR3 DNA follows: TGTGCCAGCAGCTTAGGGGGACAGCGGGACTATGGCTACACCTTC.